The rows below give T cell receptor beta chains drawn from one sample of a study of blood T cell repertoires in COVID-19. TCRdb keeps only in-frame clones here, not all; method: immunoSEQ multiplex PCR. Of more than 250,000 clones detected, over 75% appear once; the ten largest clones hold 1%. Specimen: peripheral blood. These receptors all come from a man aged 50 to 59 with active or convalescent COVID-19. CDR3s include the opening cysteine and the closing phenylalanine or tryptophan. A D gene is named only where the DNA matches it firmly. Clone size is not always given. Where it is, it says once, few, many or a class for expanded clones.

J gene	V gene	D gene	clone size	CDR3 DNA	CDR3 protein
TRBJ1-2	TRBV7-2	TRBD1	-	TGTGCCAGCAGCTCATGGACAGGCGGAAACTATGGCTACACCTTC	CASSSWTGGNYGYTF
TRBJ2-1	TRBV20-1	TRBD1	-	TGCAGTGCTAGTAGAGGGGGCATCAACTCTCTCGATGAGCAGTTCTTC	CSASRGGINSLDEQFF
TRBJ1-1	TRBV7-2	-	-	TGTGCCAGCGGTCCCTTTGGGGGCGGGTTAGTGGCAAACACTGAAGCTTTCTTT	CASGPFGGGLVANTEAFF
TRBJ1-1	TRBV28	-	few	TGTGCCAGCAGTACAGATGATAACACTGAAGCTTTCTTT	CASSTDDNTEAFF
TRBJ1-1	TRBV2	-	-	TGTGCCAGCAGTGGAAGGGGAACTGAAGCTTTCTTT	CASSGRGTEAFF
TRBJ2-1	TRBV18	-	-	TGTGCCAGCTCACCTGACTATGCGGGGAGCTCCTACAATGAGCAGTTCTTC	CASSPDYAGSSYNEQFF
TRBJ1-1	TRBV6-6	-	-	TGTGCCAGCCGGTTTTCTGACACTGAAGCTTTCTTT	CASRFSDTEAFF
TRBJ2-1	TRBV30	TRBD2	-	TGTGCCTGGACACCCTTAGCGGGCTCCTACAATGAGCAGTTCTTC	CAWTPLAGSYNEQFF
TRBJ2-6	TRBV2	TRBD1	-	TGTGCCAGCAGTGAGCTCCCGGGACAGGAAAACTCTGGGGCCAACGTCCTGACTTTC	CASSELPGQENSGANVLTF
TRBJ1-2	TRBV7-2	TRBD1	-	TGTGCCAGCAGCTCGGGACAGTTCTATGGCTACACCTTC	CASSSGQFYGYTF
TRBJ1-2	TRBV21-1	-	-	TGTGCCAGCAGCAAAGATAAGGGGACAGCGAATTTTAGGTATGGCTACACCTTC	CASSKDKGTANFRYGYTF
TRBJ2-5	TRBV5-4	-	-	TGTGCCAGCAGCCTCGGTTCTGATCAAGAGACCCAGTACTTC	CASSLGSDQETQYF
TRBJ1-4	TRBV28	-	-	TGTGCCAGCAGTTCGGGACAAGACGAAAAACTGTTTTTT	CASSSGQDEKLFF
TRBJ2-7	TRBV27	-	-	TGTGCCAGCAAGGATCGTACGGGACTTTCCTACGAGCAGTACTTC	CASKDRTGLSYEQYF
TRBJ2-3	TRBV7-2	TRBD1	-	TGTGCCAGCAGCTTAATGGGGACAGGGGTTAGCACAGATACGCAGTATTTT	CASSLMGTGVSTDTQYF
TRBJ2-1	TRBV7-2	TRBD2	-	TGTGCCAGCAGCCTCCTAGCGGGAGATATGGATGAGCAGTTCTTC	CASSLLAGDMDEQFF
TRBJ1-2	TRBV19	TRBD1	-	TGTGCCACAGCTTCGACAGGGGCGATTCTCTATGGCTACACCTTC	CATASTGAILYGYTF
TRBJ1-1	TRBV18	-	-	TGTGCCAGCTCACCATTAAGTTTCGGACACACGAACACTGAAGCTTTCTTT	CASSPLSFGHTNTEAFF
TRBJ2-5	TRBV3-1/TRBV3-2	-	-	TGTGCCAGCGGCCGCGCTCAGGGCGCGGAGACCCAGTACTTC	CASGRAQGAETQYF
TRBJ2-7	TRBV12-3/TRBV12-4	-	-	TGTGCCAGCAGTTCTAGCTACGAGCAGTACTTC	CASSSSYEQYF
TRBJ2-2	TRBV4-1	TRBD1	-	TGCGCCAGCAACCGGGACAGGGGGGTCACCGGGGAGCTGTTTTTT	CASNRDRGVTGELFF
TRBJ2-5	TRBV4-3	TRBD1	-	TGCGCCAGCAGCAAAACGGACAGGGGGCAAGAGACCCAGTACTTC	CASSKTDRGQETQYF
TRBJ1-6	TRBV28	TRBD1	-	TGTGCCACCCAGGGACAGGCTAATTCACCCCTCCACTTT	CATQGQANSPLHF
TRBJ2-5	TRBV19	TRBD2	-	TGTGCCAGTAGTATCGGGTCGGGGGGGTGGCAAGAGACCCAGTACTTC	CASSIGSGGWQETQYF
TRBJ1-1	TRBV4-2	-	few	TGTGCCAGCAGCCAAGAGAGCGGTCCGAGGGAGACTGAAGCTTTCTTT	CASSQESGPRETEAFF
TRBJ2-7	TRBV6-6	-	few	TGTGCCAGCAGCCCAGGGACACCTACCTACGAGCAGTACTTC	CASSPGTPTYEQYF
TRBJ1-2	TRBV28	-	-	TGTGCCAGCACCGTAGGAGGGTCTAACTATGGCTACACCTTC	CASTVGGSNYGYTF
TRBJ1-1	TRBV6-5	-	-	TGTGCCAGCGCAGAGACCCAGGGTGTGGGTGAAGCTTTCTTT	CASAETQGVGEAFF
TRBJ1-6	TRBV28	TRBD1	-	TGTGCCAGCAGTCCTCGGACAGGGAGTGGAAATTCACCCCTCCACTTT	CASSPRTGSGNSPLHF
TRBJ1-6	TRBV18	TRBD1	-	TGTGCCAGCTCACCACAGACAGGGCGAACTAATTCACCCCTCCACTTT	CASSPQTGRTNSPLHF
TRBJ2-2	TRBV28	-	-	TGTGCCAGCAGTTCAGGGACCGGGGAGCTGTTTTTT	CASSSGTGELFF
TRBJ2-3	TRBV14	-	-	TGTGCCAGCAGCCTTCGGGACTTACGGAGCACAGATACGCAGTATTTT	CASSLRDLRSTDTQYF
TRBJ2-1	TRBV7-9	-	-	TGTGCCAGCAGCTTAGGACAGTACAATGAGCAGTTCTTC	CASSLGQYNEQFF
TRBJ1-4	TRBV18	-	-	TGTGCCAGCTCACCACGACAGAGAACTAATGAAAAACTGTTTTTT	CASSPRQRTNEKLFF
TRBJ1-1	TRBV10-3	-	-	TGTGCCGTTTCAGGGAGGGGCACTGAAGCTTTCTTT	CAVSGRGTEAFF
TRBJ1-1	TRBV7-9	-	-	TGTGCCAGCAGCTCCCTTCTTGGGCAGGGCCACACTGAAGCTTTCTTT	CASSSLLGQGHTEAFF
TRBJ1-1	TRBV5-1	-	-	TGCGCCAGCAGCTCCGGGGGGGTCCGAGGCACTGAAGCTTTCTTT	CASSSGGVRGTEAFF
TRBJ2-1	TRBV4-1	-	-	TGCGCCAGCAGCCAAGCGGGAGAGAGCAATGAGCAGTTCTTC	CASSQAGESNEQFF
TRBJ1-6	TRBV5-6	-	-	TGTGCCAGCAGACGAGGTAATTCACCCCTCCACTTT	CASRRGNSPLHF